A single sample gave rise to the 20 T cell receptor beta chains below, sequenced in a study of cytomegalovirus exposure and HLA in healthy donors. The study ran its PCR with 60 Vbeta and 13 Jbeta primers. Data came from immunoSEQ multiplex PCR; TCRdb stores just in-frame clones and leaves some out. The data contain about 150,000 clones, roughly 80% of them seen just once; the ten biggest clones take up around 6.6%. Sequencing was done on a sample of PBMCs. The receptors stem from a woman aged 45-59 years in good health and CMV-seropositive.

The gene calls are TRBV29-1 and TRBJ1-2; 7 nucleotides line up with TRBD1. V shed 4 bases and J 8 bases; nucleotides not matched to a gene: 7. The CDR3 is made up of 12 amino acids. Germline V gene lookup returns CDR1 SQVTM and CDR2 ANQGSEA. The CDR3 DNA follows: TGCAGCGTTGGTCGACAGGGACAAGGCTACACCTTC. Amino acid sequence: CSVGRQGQGYTF.

The table lists this clone with a count of one. This chain connects TRBV29-1 to TRBJ2-1; D unresolved. The CDR3 contains 13 residues. Germline loops: CDR1 SQVTM, CDR2 ANQGSEA. With 2 bases removed from V and 4 bases from J, the gap between germline ends came to 9 bases. CDR3 in DNA: TGCAGCGTTGAACCCGCGAATTACAATGAGCAGTTCTTC. It codes for CSVEPANYNEQFF.

This clone was seen once. The V and J genes are TRBV5-1 and TRBJ2-5, with 9 bases matching TRBD1. V dropped 4 bases and J dropped 5; count of bases not matched to a gene: 9. Germline loops: CDR1 SGHRS, CDR2 YFSETQ. The CDR3 is 15 amino acids. The CDR3 DNA is TGCGCCAGCAGCGCCGGGACAGGGAAGTTGGAGACCCAGTACTTC. Protein sequence: CASSAGTGKLETQYF.

The gene calls are TRBV6-5 and TRBJ2-5, with 7 bases that match TRBD1. The DNA end favors TRBJ2-7, so the J call may be wrong. This CDR3 is built from 14 residues. Germline CDR1 is MNHEY and CDR2 is SVGAGI. CDR3 in amino acids: CASSLDRSSYEQYF. The CDR3 bases are TGTGCCAGCAGCCTGGACAGGAGCTCCTACGAGCAGTACTTC.

The chain combines TRBV9 with TRBJ1-5, with D possibly TRBD1 on 6 matching bases. Germline CDR1 SGDLS, CDR2 YYNGEE. This CDR3 has 14 residues. The V and J ends lost 4 bases and 1 base respectively, with 9 bases between them. This chain's CDR3 is CASSTGTSNQPQHF. The CDR3 nucleotides are TGTGCCAGCAGCACAGGGACAAGCAATCAGCCCCAGCATTTT.

The V and J genes are TRBV5-6 and TRBJ2-3; 7 nucleotides agree with TRBD1. The CDR3 spans 16 residues. J was trimmed by 2 bases and V by 0 bases; bases with no gene match: 6. Germline CDR1 reads SGHDT; CDR2 reads YYEEEE. The CDR3 coding sequence is TGTGCCAGCAGCTTGGACAGGGGCCAATACACAGATACGCAGTATTTT. Translated, it gives CASSLDRGQYTDTQYF.

V gene TRBV21-1 combines with J gene TRBJ2-3; the table's TRBD1 call for D was not verified on the DNA. TRBV21-1 is an annotated pseudogene. CDR3 length equals 14 residues. This chain's CDR3 is CASSKVQGPDTQYF. The CDR3 DNA reads as TGTGCCAGCAGCAAAGTACAGGGACCAGATACGCAGTATTTT.

The chain uses TRBV19 and TRBJ2-3; D is uncertain. CDR3 length: 13 amino acids. Germline V gene data show CDR1 as LNHDA and CDR2 as SQIVND (reference sequence). V lost 1 base, J lost 3 bases, and 5 bases lay in between. CDR3 in amino acids: CASSIGPTDTQYF. The CDR3 DNA reads TGTGCCAGTAGTATAGGGCCGACAGATACGCAGTATTTT.

This rearrangement joins TRBV19 to TRBJ2-1; TRBD2 matches at 15 bases. The CDR3 runs 16 residues. The V and J ends lost 4 bases and 6 bases, in that order; junction bases with no gene match: 4. Germline CDR1 reads LNHDA; CDR2 reads SQIVND (reference sequence). CDR3 bases: TGTGCCAGTAGTAACGGACTAGCGGGGGGGGGCAATGAGCAGTTCTTC. It yields the protein CASSNGLAGGGNEQFF.

The chain is built from TRBV13 and TRBJ2-3; D is unclear. CDR3 length: 18 residues. Germline lookup yields CDR1 PRHDT and CDR2 FYEKMQ (reference sequence). V was shortened by 1 base and J by 0 bases, with 17 bases between the two germline ends. In DNA, the CDR3 is TGTGCCAGCAGCTTAGAATCAGGTCTGCAATCTAGCACAGATACGCAGTATTTT. It yields the protein CASSLESGLQSSTDTQYF.

The V call is TRBV5-1, the J call TRBJ2-3, with 10 bases that match TRBD1. From germline, CDR1 is SGHRS and CDR2 YFSETQ. CDR3 length: 19 amino acids. V gave up 6 bases and J gave up 2 bases; unmatched junction bases: 18. CDR3 in DNA: TGCGCCAGCAACCCCATATCCGACAGGGGGCGAAGGCTCACAGATACGCAGTATTTT. This gives the protein CASNPISDRGRRLTDTQYF.

This clone was picked up a small number of times. Here the CDR3 reads CASSLSLITDTQYF. The CDR3 DNA sequence: TGTGCCAGTAGCCTATCTCTTATCACAGATACGCAGTATTTT. The V and J genes are TRBV19 and TRBJ2-3, with no clear D. Trimming stripped 6 bases from V and 2 bases from J, with 12 bases between. Per the germline V gene, CDR1 is LNHDA and CDR2 is SQIVND (reference sequence). The CDR3 is 14 residues long.

The V gene is TRBV4-3, the J gene TRBJ1-4, with 8 bases aligning to TRBD1. V shed 2 bases and J 6 bases; nucleotides not matched to a gene: 8. Germline V gives CDR1 LGHNA, CDR2 YSLEER. This CDR3 has 16 residues. The CDR3 nucleotides are TGCGCCAGCAGCCAAACTACAGGGGGTTACGATGAAAAACTGTTTTTT. It yields the protein CASSQTTGGYDEKLFF.

V and J are TRBV5-8 and TRBJ2-7; 7 bases line up with TRBD1. There are 16 residues in the CDR3. The V and J ends lost 4 bases and 3 bases, in that order; junction bases with no gene match: 13. Germline V gene lookup returns CDR1 SGHTS and CDR2 YDEGEE. The CDR3 is CASSEETGVVYYEQYF. In nucleotides, the CDR3 is TGTGCCAGCAGCGAGGAAACAGGGGTCGTCTACTACGAGCAGTACTTC.

This clone was detected once. This chain links TRBV6-5 with TRBJ2-6; the D gene is possibly TRBD1 (5 bases). The CDR3 extends over 15 amino acids. The ends were cut back, 0 bases at V and 4 bases at J, with 7 bases in the middle. Germline loops: CDR1 MNHEY, CDR2 SVGAGI. The CDR3 coding sequence is TGTGCCAGCAGTTACTCAGGGGCCGGGGCCAACGTCCTGACTTTC. Translated, it gives CASSYSGAGANVLTF.

V and J are TRBV5-4 and TRBJ2-7; 7 nucleotides align to TRBD1. The CDR3 totals 14 residues. V lost 0 bases, J lost 5 bases, and 5 bases stayed unmatched. Germline CDR1 SGHNT, CDR2 YYREEE (reference sequence). The CDR3 region is CASSLATGLDEQYF. The CDR3 DNA reads as TGTGCCAGCAGCTTGGCGACAGGGTTAGACGAGCAGTACTTC.

V is TRBV2 and J is TRBJ2-1; D not resolved. CDR1 is SNHLY, CDR2 FYNNEI, per germline. The ends were cut back, 8 bases at V and 6 bases at J, with 14 bases in the middle. The length of the CDR3 is 13 residues. In DNA form, the CDR3 reads TGTGCCAGCGGCCCCTTGCAGTTCAATGAGCAGTTCTTC. This encodes CASGPLQFNEQFF.

The V call is TRBV18, the J call TRBJ1-1; 7 bases are a match to TRBD1. Germline CDR1 is KGHSH and CDR2 is LQKENI. Germline trimming cut 1 base from V and 0 bases from J; bases unmatched to any gene: 2. The CDR3 has 15 residues. CDR3 DNA: TGTGCCAGCTCACCACAGGGGGCCATGAACACTGAAGCTTTCTTT. Protein sequence: CASSPQGAMNTEAFF.

The chain recombines TRBV7-7 with TRBJ1-5; no clear D. Trimming shortened V by 6 bases and J by 0 bases, and 12 bases separated the two germline ends. Germline CDR1 SSHAT, CDR2 FNYEAQ (reference sequence). The CDR3 contains 15 residues. This CDR3 reads CASRREAGSNQPQHF. The CDR3 DNA is TGTGCCAGCAGGAGGGAAGCGGGTAGCAATCAGCCCCAGCATTTT.

The J gene is TRBJ1-6, the V gene TRBV5-6, with D tentatively TRBD1 (6 bases). V shed 2 bases and J shed 7 bases, with 16 bases lying between them. The CDR3 is 16 amino acids. The germline V gene encodes CDR1 SGHDT and CDR2 YYEEEE. CDR3 in amino acids: CASSLKTGQKNSPLHF. CDR3 DNA: TGTGCCAGCAGCTTAAAAACAGGACAGAAAAATTCACCCCTCCACTTT.